The 27 T cell receptor beta chains listed next were all sequenced from one sample in a study of blood T cells in healthy people across ages. Alongside a J-beta primer mix, a sample-barcoded 5' primer served in a second PCR lasting 7 to 11 cycles. One entry per CDR3 protein, called by TCRdb with MiXCR from the 5' RACE reads. The sample holds hundreds of thousands of distinct CDR3 sequences; 40% to 45% are singletons and the top ten take 25% to 30%. Sequenced material: blood. The receptors stem from an elderly man in good health.

The rearrangement links TRBV9 to TRBJ2-3; D gene ambiguous. In germline, CDR1 is SGDLS, CDR2 YYNGEE. The V gene lost 0 bases and the J gene lost 3 bases, with 11 bases spanning the gap. This CDR3 is 15 amino acids long. CDR3 loop: CASSVAASGTDTQYF. DNA for the CDR3: TGTGCCAGCAGCGTAGCGGCTAGTGGGACAGATACGCAGTATTTT.

In DNA form, the CDR3 reads TGTGCCAGCAGTATCCCACAGGGCTACGAGCAGTACTTC. It translates to CASSIPQGYEQYF. The rearrangement uses TRBV28 and TRBJ2-7; a possible D gene is TRBD1 (6 bases). The germline V gene encodes CDR1 MDHEN and CDR2 SYDVKM. V lost 5 bases and J 3 bases, leaving 11 bases between the germline ends. The CDR3 totals 13 residues.

The chain employs TRBV4-1 and TRBJ2-7; D is possibly TRBD1 or TRBD2 (6 bases each). This CDR3 is 15 amino acids long. Germline loops: CDR1 MGHRA, CDR2 YSYEKL. The V gene lost 1 base and the J gene lost 0 bases, with 10 bases spanning the gap. This chain's CDR3 is CASSQAGDISYEQYF. The CDR3 DNA reads as TGCGCCAGCAGCCAAGCGGGGGACATCTCCTACGAGCAGTACTTC.

This clonotype was counted a single time. The J gene is TRBJ2-2, the V gene TRBV4-1; the D call may be TRBD1 or TRBD2 (6 bases each). The CDR3 totals 16 residues. The V gene's germline CDR1 is MGHRA and CDR2 YSYEKL. V lost 0 bases and J lost 5, with 13 bases in between. DNA of the CDR3: TGCGCCAGCAGCCAAGAATTGGGGGGCAGGACCGGGGAGCTGTTTTTT. This sequence encodes CASSQELGGRTGELFF.

This clonotype showed up just a few times. This chain links TRBV15 with TRBJ2-1, with TRBD1 matching over 8 bases. V lost 0 bases, J lost 4 bases, and 8 bases stayed unmatched. This CDR3 has 17 amino acids. Germline CDR1 LNHNV, CDR2 YYDKDF (reference sequence). CDR3 residues: CATSRDLMDRVYNEQFF. DNA for the CDR3: TGTGCCACCAGCAGAGACCTTATGGACAGGGTTTACAATGAGCAGTTCTTC.

Only a few counts were recorded for this clonotype. The chain carries TRBV7-2 and TRBJ2-5; 14 bases are a match to TRBD2. The V segment lost 1 base and the J segment 3 bases; nucleotides outside the gene matches: 10. CDR3 length: 19 amino acids. CDR1 is SGHTA, CDR2 FQGNSA, per germline. The CDR3 coding sequence is TGTGCCAGCAGCTTAGTACCCGGGACTAGCGGGGGAGGAGAAGAGACCCAGTACTTC. This sequence encodes CASSLVPGTSGGGEETQYF.

Only a few counts were recorded for this clonotype. A much larger clone differs from this one at a single base, so this may be a read error. The J gene is TRBJ1-2, the V gene TRBV20-1; D is possibly TRBD1 (5 bases). The CDR3 has 15 residues. In germline, CDR1 is DFQATT, CDR2 SNEGSKA (reference sequence). The V end lost 6 bases, the J end lost 2 bases, and 19 bases lay between the germline ends. CDR3 coding DNA: TGCAGTGCCCGGGAGGCGGGGCGGCAGAACTATGGCTACACCTTC. This encodes CSAREAGRQNYGYTF.

This clonotype showed up just a few times. The chain uses TRBV6-1 and TRBJ1-5, with no clear D. Germline CDR1 and CDR2: MNHNS and SASEGT. Trimming cost V 4 bases and J 4 bases, with 14 bases left between them. This CDR3 has 15 amino acids. CDR3 sequence: CASSGETGPNQPQHF. The CDR3 coding sequence is TGTGCCAGCAGTGGAGAGACGGGCCCAAATCAGCCCCAGCATTTT.

The chain recombines TRBV20-1 with TRBJ1-1; 7 nucleotides agree with TRBD1. With 2 bases clipped from V and 2 bases from J, the junction kept 8 bases outside the gene matches. The V gene's germline CDR1 is DFQATT and CDR2 SNEGSKA (reference sequence). This CDR3 comprises 15 residues. The CDR3: CSARLPGQPNTEAFF. CDR3 DNA: TGCAGTGCTAGACTTCCGGGACAGCCAAACACTGAAGCTTTCTTT.

This chain uses TRBV20-1 with TRBJ1-2; perhaps TRBD1 as D (6 bases). Germline V gene sequence: CDR1 DFQATT, CDR2 SNEGSKA (reference sequence). The germline V and J ends were trimmed by 1 base and 4 bases, with 10 bases remaining between them. CDR3 size: 13 residues. In DNA form, the CDR3 reads TGCAGTGCTAGAGGAGGGGGAGCCTATGGCTACACCTTC. As protein: CSARGGGAYGYTF.

This rearrangement joins TRBV19 to TRBJ2-1; 8 positions agree with TRBD2. The germline V gene has CDR1 LNHDA and CDR2 SQIVND (reference sequence). CDR3 length equals 16 residues. V lost 5 bases, J lost 4 bases, and 10 bases stayed unmatched. CDR3 residues: CASSVSGRGGYNEQFF. CDR3 nucleotides: TGTGCCAGTAGTGTCAGCGGGAGAGGGGGATACAATGAGCAGTTCTTC.

This clonotype has only one observation. The CDR3 is CAWGGAGGVGEQFF. CDR3 nucleotide sequence: TGTGCCTGGGGCGGAGCGGGAGGGGTGGGTGAGCAGTTCTTC. This chain links TRBV30 with TRBJ2-1, with 10 bases aligning to TRBD2. This CDR3 comprises 14 residues. J lost 9 bases, V lost 5 bases, and 10 bases had no gene match. Looked up from germline, CDR1 is GTSNPN and CDR2 is SVGIG (reference sequence). Full variable domain (remainder filled in from reference TRBV30 and TRBJ2-1): SQTIHQWPATLVQPVGSPLSLECTVEGTSNPNLYWYRQAAGRGLQLLFYSVGIGQISSEVPQNLSASRPQDRQFILSSKKLLLSDSGFYLCAWGGAGGVGEQFFGPGTRLTVL.

The genes are TRBV6-6 and TRBJ2-1; TRBD1 is a possible D gene (6 bases). Germline CDR1 MNHNY, CDR2 SVGAGI (reference sequence). V was pared by 6 bases and J by 4 bases, with 13 bases between. The CDR3 loop spans 14 amino acids. CDR3 sequence reads: CASSTTDRYNEQFF. The CDR3 bases are TGTGCCAGCAGCACCACCGACAGGTACAATGAGCAGTTCTTC.

The chain combines TRBV6-5 with TRBJ1-1; 8 bases agree with TRBD1. Germline lookup yields CDR1 MNHEY and CDR2 SVGAGI. V was clipped by 2 bases and J by 0 bases; unmatched bases: 14. The CDR3 length is 19 residues. CDR3 sequence: CASSYPTGGGAIMNTEAFF. The CDR3 region has the DNA TGTGCCAGCAGTTACCCTACAGGGGGGGGGGCTATTATGAACACTGAAGCTTTCTTT.

The rearrangement links TRBV5-1 to TRBJ2-1; the D gene is possibly TRBD1 (5 bases). There are 14 residues in the CDR3. CDR1 and CDR2 from the germline V gene are SGHRS and YFSETQ. Between the trimmed V and J ends, which lost 3 bases and 8 bases, there was a span of 15 bases. In DNA, the CDR3 is TGCGCCAGCAGCTGGGGCAGGTCCACGGATGAGCAGTTCTTC. Encoded protein: CASSWGRSTDEQFF.

This clonotype was seen more than once but under ten times. This chain joins TRBV7-3 and TRBJ2-1; tentatively, D is TRBD1 (5 bases). The CDR3 is 13 amino acids. The V gene's germline CDR1 is SGHTA and CDR2 FQGTGA. The V gene lost 0 bases and the J gene lost 10 bases, with 10 bases spanning the gap. The CDR3 DNA reads as TGTGCCAGCAGCTTAACGGGGCTCGAGGAGCAGTTCTTC. Encoded protein: CASSLTGLEEQFF.

The count of this clonotype is one. The genes are TRBV20-1 and TRBJ2-3; D is ambiguous. CDR3 size: 14 residues. The germline V gene encodes CDR1 DFQATT and CDR2 SNEGSKA (reference sequence). The ends were cut back, 5 bases at V and 0 bases at J, with 12 bases in the middle. CDR3 residues: CSAPLTGSTDTQYF. The CDR3 DNA reads as TGCAGTGCTCCTCTGACGGGCAGCACAGATACGCAGTATTTT.

This clonotype was detected only a few times. The V and J genes are TRBV10-2 and TRBJ1-1; D may be TRBD1 (5 bases). The length of the CDR3 is 15 residues. The V and J ends lost 2 bases and 7 bases respectively, with 17 bases between them. Germline CDR1 WSHSY, CDR2 SAAADI. The chain's CDR3 is CASSESRGARIEAFF. The CDR3, as DNA: TGCGCCAGCAGTGAGAGTAGGGGCGCGCGGATTGAAGCTTTCTTT.

This clonotype was seen only a few times. J is TRBJ2-2 and V is TRBV2, with no clear D. The V gene's germline CDR1 is SNHLY and CDR2 FYNNEI. CDR3 size: 13 residues. V was trimmed by 4 bases and J by 7 bases, leaving 10 bases between them. DNA for the CDR3: TGTGCCAGCAGTGTAACAGCTTACGGGGAGCTGTTTTTT. It encodes CASSVTAYGELFF. The complete variable domain, with remaining parts taken from reference TRBV2 and TRBJ2-2, reads EPEVTQTPSHQVTQMGQEVILRCVPISNHLYFYWYRQILGQKVEFLVSFYNNEISEKSEIFDDQFSVERPDGSNFTLKIRSTKLEDSAMYFCASSVTAYGELFFGEGSRLTVL.

V and J are TRBV7-2 and TRBJ2-1, with D perhaps TRBD1 (5 bases). The ends were cut back, 5 bases at V and 0 bases at J, with 11 bases in the middle. The V gene's germline CDR1 is SGHTA and CDR2 FQGNSA. The CDR3 is 15 amino acids. CDR3 in DNA: TGTGCCAGCAGCGCAGACAGTAACTCCTACAATGAGCAGTTCTTC. The encoded protein is CASSADSNSYNEQFF.

The V gene is TRBV28, the J gene TRBJ2-3, with 13 positions matching TRBD2. The CDR3 runs to 16 residues. Germline trimming cut 6 bases from V and 1 base from J; bases unmatched to any gene: 4. Germline values: CDR1 MDHEN, CDR2 SYDVKM. CDR3 loop: CASRTSGRSGTDTQYF. The CDR3 DNA sequence: TGTGCCAGCAGGACTAGCGGGAGGAGTGGCACAGATACGCAGTATTTT. Filled out from reference TRBV28 and TRBJ2-3, the complete variable domain reads DVKVTQSSRYLVKRTGEKVFLECVQDMDHENMFWYRQDPGLGLRLIYFSYDVKMKEKGDIPEGYSVSREKKERFSLILESASTNQTSMYLCASRTSGRSGTDTQYFGPGTRLTVL.

The chain carries TRBV6-5 and TRBJ2-5, with D perhaps matching TRBD1 (6 bases). The J call may be in error: the DNA end matches TRBJ2-7 better. This CDR3 has 15 amino acids. Germline V gene data show CDR1 as MNHEY and CDR2 as SVGAGI. This chain's CDR3 is CASSSFWGPSYEQYF. Here the CDR3 DNA reads TGTGCCAGCAGTTCGTTTTGGGGGCCATCCTACGAGCAGTACTTC.

The V gene is TRBV3-1, the J gene TRBJ1-2; tentative D call: TRBD1 (5 bases). The germline CDR1 and CDR2 sequences are LGHDT and YNNKEL (reference sequence). The CDR3 has 15 residues. V lost 4 bases and J 3 bases, leaving 15 bases between the germline ends. The CDR3 loop reads CASSPTSTEYYGYTF. DNA for the CDR3: TGTGCCAGCAGCCCCACTTCGACAGAATACTATGGCTACACCTTC.

The rearrangement links TRBV20-1 to TRBJ1-1; no clear D gene. Germline V CDR1 and CDR2: DFQATT, SNEGSKA (reference sequence). CDR3 length equals 16 residues. V lost 0 bases to trimming and J lost 0 bases, with 14 bases between them. The CDR3: CSARDPLPPMNTEAFF. The CDR3 DNA reads as TGCAGTGCTAGAGATCCCCTTCCGCCTATGAACACTGAAGCTTTCTTT.

Of note for this clonotype: A much larger clone differs from this one at a single base, so this may be a read error. This chain joins TRBV29-1 and TRBJ2-3; D is possibly TRBD1 (6 bases). The CDR3 has 15 residues. Germline-derived CDR1 and CDR2 are SQVTM and ANQGSEA. For the CDR3, the DNA is TGCGGCGTTGAACTCGGACAGTTTAGCACAGATACGCAGTATTTT. Encoded protein: CGVELGQFSTDTQYF.

This rearrangement joins TRBV6-1 to TRBJ2-1; weak D call: TRBD2 (5 bases). This CDR3 spans 13 amino acids. CDR1 and CDR2 (germline): MNHNS, SASEGT. The V end lost 3 bases, the J end lost 6 bases, and 9 bases lay between the germline ends. DNA of the CDR3: TGTGCCAGCAGTGACGTACGGGGCAATGAGCAGTTCTTC. The encoded protein is CASSDVRGNEQFF.

This chain uses TRBV6-5 with TRBJ2-7; 7 bases align to TRBD1. Trimming at V came to 6 bases and at J to 4 bases, leaving 3 bases not matched to a gene. Germline-derived CDR1 and CDR2 are MNHEY and SVGAGI. This CDR3 spans 12 amino acids. The CDR3 DNA reads TGTGCCAGCAGGCGACAGGGATACGAGCAGTACTTC. This codes for CASRRQGYEQYF.